What follows describes a single TCR beta chain. Its antigen is as yet unknown. The data originate from a study of post-analysis software for immune sequencing data. Study as a whole: The disease courses covered relapsing-remitting, secondary progressive and progressive-relapsing multiple sclerosis.

Regarding the study as a whole: The normalized Chao1 diversity of multiple sclerosis patients was significantly lower than that of controls. Patients had higher frequencies than controls of roughly 5 TRBV segments, including TRBV5-6, TRBV5-1 and TRBV20-1. Pronounced co-clustering by F measure was evident among identically batched samples.

CDR1 and CDR2 from the germline V gene are MNHNS and SASEGT. Trimming took off 1 base at V and 2 bases at J, with 11 bases between the two ends. The CDR3 is made up of 15 amino acids. TCR beta cDNA libraries included unique molecular identifiers. Each batch of 1 to 10 million T cells produced 500,000 to 550,000 cDNA molecules. TCRdb recomputed calls from the PCR reads with MiXCR, one row per CDR3 protein. Counted here are some 800,000 distinct CDR3 sequences, more than 45% occurring once; the ten biggest clones make up roughly 5.2%. This TCR derives from a girl between 5 and 17 years old with multiple sclerosis. This chain uses TRBV6-1 with TRBJ2-5; no clear D. The sample comprised blood. DNA of the CDR3: TGTGCCAGCAGTGAAGACCCCGTGGTTCAAGAGACCCAGTACTTC. Its protein product is CASSEDPVVQETQYF.